This T cell receptor (beta chain) comes out of a study of CXCR3-negative and CXCR3-positive naive CD8 T cells. The authors made the TRB cDNA libraries by 5' RACE using UMI labels. TCRdb reworked the 5' RACE reads into one entry per CDR3 protein, no DNA. The listing records about 120,000 distinct CDR3 sequences. This CDR3 is 15 amino acids long. Germline CDR1 SQVTM, CDR2 ANQGSEA. The rearrangement joins TRBV29-1 to TRBJ2-5; TCRdb's D call, TRBD1, is unchecked because there is no DNA. This TCR was recovered from a human donor in good health. Some clones in this sample may be carry-over from other donors' samples. The source material was naive CXCR3- CD8+ T cells from blood. Documented subset: CD45RO-CCR7+CD27+CD95- naive CD8+ T cells lacking CXCR3 (TNR3-). The chain's CDR3 is CSVEREQGALETQYF.